The TCR beta chain under discussion was sequenced for a study of shared clonotypes between healthy human individuals. Study-level findings and limits: The generation probabilities recorded for non-shared clonotypes fell below those of clonotypes shared by all four donors. Expectations were that clonotype sharing among donors would be affected by sequencing depth.

Original methodology: Filtering was not the same, since immunoSEQ gave junction-only sequences without quality scores. Data came from immunoSEQ multiplex PCR; TCRdb stores just in-frame clones and leaves some out. The D gene and trimming were derived from the DNA, and the V and J assignments and clone size from that table. The sample lists approximately 1,500,000 clones; 95% to 99% were seen once. The donors, all of them Caucasian adults, lived in Nashville, Tennessee. For this clone: Its target is unknown.

This receptor was obtained from a man aged 30-40 years in good health. Sequenced material: naive CD4+ T cells sorted from blood. Subset specified: CD45RA+ positively selected.

CDR3 loop: CASSEMTGASNEKLFF. The DNA for the CDR3 is TGTGCCAGCAGTGAAATGACAGGGGCATCGAATGAAAAACTGTTTTTT. The chain couples TRBV6-1 to TRBJ1-4; 8 positions match TRBD1. CDR1 and CDR2 (germline): MNHNS, SASEGT. The CDR3 runs to 16 residues. Trimming at V came to 2 bases and at J to 5 bases, leaving 7 bases not matched to a gene.